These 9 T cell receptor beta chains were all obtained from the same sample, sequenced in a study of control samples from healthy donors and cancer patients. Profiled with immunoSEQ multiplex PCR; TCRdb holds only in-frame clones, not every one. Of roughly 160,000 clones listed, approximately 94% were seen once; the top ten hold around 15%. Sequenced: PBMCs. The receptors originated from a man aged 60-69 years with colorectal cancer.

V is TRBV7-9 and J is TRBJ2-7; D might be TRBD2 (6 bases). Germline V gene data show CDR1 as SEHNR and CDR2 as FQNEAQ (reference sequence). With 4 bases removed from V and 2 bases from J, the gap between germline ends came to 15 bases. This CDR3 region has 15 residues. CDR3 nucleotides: TGTGCCAGCAGCTCTGGGACGGGGGATACCTACGAGCAGTACTTC. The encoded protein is CASSSGTGDTYEQYF.

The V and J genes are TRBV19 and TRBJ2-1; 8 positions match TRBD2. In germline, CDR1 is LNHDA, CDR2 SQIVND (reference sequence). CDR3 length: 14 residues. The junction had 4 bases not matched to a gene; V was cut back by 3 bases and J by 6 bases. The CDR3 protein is CASSIQAGVNEQFF. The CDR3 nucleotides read TGTGCCAGTAGTATCCAAGCGGGGGTCAATGAGCAGTTCTTC.

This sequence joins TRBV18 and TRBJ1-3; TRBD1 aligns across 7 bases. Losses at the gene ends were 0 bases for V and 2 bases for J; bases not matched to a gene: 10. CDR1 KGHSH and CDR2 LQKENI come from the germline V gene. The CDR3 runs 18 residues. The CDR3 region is CASSPPGRQGFTGNTIYF. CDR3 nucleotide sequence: TGTGCCAGCTCACCACCTGGGCGACAGGGTTTCACTGGAAACACCATATATTTT.

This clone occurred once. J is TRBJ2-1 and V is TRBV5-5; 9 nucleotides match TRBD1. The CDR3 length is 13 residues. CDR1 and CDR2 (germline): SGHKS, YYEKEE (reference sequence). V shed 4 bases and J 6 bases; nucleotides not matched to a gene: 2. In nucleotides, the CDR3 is TGTGCCAGCAGCCGGGGACAGGGCAATGAGCAGTTCTTC. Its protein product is CASSRGQGNEQFF.

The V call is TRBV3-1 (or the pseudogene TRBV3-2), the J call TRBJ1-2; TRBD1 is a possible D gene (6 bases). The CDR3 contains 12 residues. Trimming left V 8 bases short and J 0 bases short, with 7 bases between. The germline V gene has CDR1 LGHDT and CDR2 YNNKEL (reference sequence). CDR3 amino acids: CASQGTNYGYTF. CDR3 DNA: TGTGCCAGCCAGGGGACTAACTATGGCTACACCTTC.

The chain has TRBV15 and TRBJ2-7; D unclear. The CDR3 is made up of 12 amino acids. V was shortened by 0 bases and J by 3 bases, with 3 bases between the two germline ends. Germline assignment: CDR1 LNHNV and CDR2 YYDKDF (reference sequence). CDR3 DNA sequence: TGTGCCACCAGCAGAGACCTCTACGAGCAGTACTTC. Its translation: CATSRDLYEQYF. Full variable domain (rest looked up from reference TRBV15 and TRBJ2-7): DAMVIQNPRYQVTQFGKPVTLSCSQTLNHNVMYWYQQKSSQAPKLLFHYYDKDFNNEADTPDNFQSRRPNTSFCFLDIRSPGLGDTAMYLCATSRDLYEQYFGPGTRLTVT.

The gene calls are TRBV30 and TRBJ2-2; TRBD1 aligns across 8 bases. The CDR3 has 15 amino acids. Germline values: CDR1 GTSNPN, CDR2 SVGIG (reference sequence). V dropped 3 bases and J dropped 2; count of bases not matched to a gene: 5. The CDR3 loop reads CAWSPGQVNTGELFF. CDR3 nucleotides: TGTGCCTGGAGCCCGGGACAGGTCAACACCGGGGAGCTGTTTTTT.

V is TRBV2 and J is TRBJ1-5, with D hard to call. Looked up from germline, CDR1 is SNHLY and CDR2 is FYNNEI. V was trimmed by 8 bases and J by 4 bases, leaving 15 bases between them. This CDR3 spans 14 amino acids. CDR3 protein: CASCNSKENQPQHF. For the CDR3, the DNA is TGTGCCAGCTGCAATTCCAAAGAGAATCAGCCCCAGCATTTT.

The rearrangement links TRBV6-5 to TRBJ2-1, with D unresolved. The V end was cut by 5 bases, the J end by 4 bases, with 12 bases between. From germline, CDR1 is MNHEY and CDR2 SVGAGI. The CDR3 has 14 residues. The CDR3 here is CASSTQIPYNEQFF. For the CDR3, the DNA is TGTGCCAGCAGTACCCAGATTCCATACAATGAGCAGTTCTTC.